Each of the 13 T cell receptor beta chains below was sequenced from the same sample in a study of T cell responses to AZD1222 COVID-19 vaccine. TCRdb's table, derived via immunoSEQ multiplex PCR, lists solely in-frame clones and lacks some. The sample includes about 180,000 clones, approximately 90% of them seen just once. Source: peripheral blood, taken on day 0 of AZD1222 vaccination. The receptors were sampled from an adult in good health.

The chain carries TRBV6-5 and TRBJ1-1; tentative D call: TRBD1 (5 bases). This CDR3 spans 14 amino acids. Per germline, CDR1 MNHEY and CDR2 SVGAGI. Trimming left V 7 bases short and J 1 base short, with 13 bases between. The CDR3: CASTVDTSNTEAFF. CDR3 bases: TGTGCCAGCACGGTGGACACCTCGAACACTGAAGCTTTCTTT.

V usage is TRBV6-2 or TRBV6-3 and J usage is TRBJ2-1, with D unclear. V lost 0 bases and J lost 8, with 5 bases in between. Germline CDR1 and CDR2: MNHEY and SVGEGT. CDR3 size: 12 residues. The CDR3 nucleotides read TGTGCCAGCAGTTACTCGGCCGATGAGCAGTTCTTC. It codes for CASSYSADEQFF.

This sequence joins TRBV24-1 and TRBJ2-5, with 8 bases lining up with TRBD1. The length of the CDR3 is 14 residues. Germline V lookup: CDR1 KGHDR, CDR2 SFDVKD. With V trimmed by 3 bases and J by 1 base, 0 bases remained unmatched. CDR3 nucleotide sequence: TGTGCCACCAGTGATGGACAGGGCCAAGAGACCCAGTACTTC. It codes for CATSDGQGQETQYF.

The V and J genes are TRBV12-5 and TRBJ1-2, with D unclear. Per the germline V gene, CDR1 is LGHNT and CDR2 is FRNRAP. The V end was cut by 0 bases, the J end by 2 bases, with 7 bases between. The CDR3 spans 14 residues. CDR3 nucleotide sequence: TGTGCTAGTGGTTTGGTACACGAGAACTATGGCTACACCTTC. Residues: CASGLVHENYGYTF.

This clone was recorded a few times. This rearrangement joins TRBV21-1 to TRBJ2-7. TRBV21-1 is classified as a pseudogene. CDR3 size: 13 residues. The CDR3 nucleotides are TGTGCCAGCAGCAAAGTTAAGGGCTCCCTCCCGTACTTC. Its translation: CASSKVKGSLPYF.

The chain joins TRBV9 to TRBJ1-3; D not resolved. V was pared by 4 bases and J by 0 bases, with 11 bases between. The germline V gene has CDR1 SGDLS and CDR2 YYNGEE. The CDR3 length is 15 residues. The CDR3, as DNA: TGTGCCAGCAGCCCAAATGCACCCTCTGGAAACACCATATATTTT. Protein product: CASSPNAPSGNTIYF. The full variable domain, in which reference TRBV9 and TRBJ1-3 provide the parts outside the CDR3, is DSGVTQTPKHLITATGQRVTLRCSPRSGDLSVYWYQQSLDQGLQFLIQYYNGEERAKGNILERFSAQQFPDLHSELNLSSLELGDSALYFCASSPNAPSGNTIYFGEGSWLTVV.

The V call is TRBV24-1, the J call TRBJ2-7, with D uncertain. Looked up from germline, CDR1 is KGHDR and CDR2 is SFDVKD. This CDR3 comprises 16 residues. V dropped 1 base and J dropped 1 base, with 13 bases sitting between them. CDR3 region: CATSDLGSLASYEQYF. The DNA of the CDR3 is TGTGCCACCAGTGATTTAGGCAGTTTGGCGTCCTACGAGCAGTACTTC.

The genes are TRBV11-3 and TRBJ2-1, with 10 bases lining up with TRBD2. This CDR3 is built from 16 residues. Germline V gives CDR1 SGHNT, CDR2 YENEEA. V lost 4 bases and J lost 7; bases outside the gene matches: 10. CDR3 sequence reads: CASSSGLAGGTNEQFF. In DNA, the CDR3 is TGTGCCAGCAGCTCGGGGTTAGCGGGGGGCACTAATGAGCAGTTCTTC.

The CDR3 region is CSARTGVDTEAFF. The CDR3 DNA follows: TGCAGCGCTCGGACAGGGGTAGATACTGAAGCTTTCTTT. The chain combines TRBV29-1 with TRBJ1-1, with TRBD1 matching over 9 bases. The V gene end was trimmed by 7 bases and the J gene end by 5 bases; junction bases not matched to a gene: 8. This CDR3 is built from 13 residues. Per germline, CDR1 SQVTM and CDR2 ANQGSEA.

The rearrangement uses TRBV29-1 and TRBJ1-1; a weak D match, TRBD1 (6 bases). V gave up 6 bases and J gave up 4 bases, with 33 bases separating them. The CDR3 contains 19 residues. Germline V lookup: CDR1 SQVTM, CDR2 ANQGSEA. CDR3 loop: CSVPPGDTALGGSATEAFF. The CDR3 DNA is TGCAGCGTACCCCCCGGGGACACGGCCTTAGGAGGGTCGGCCACTGAAGCTTTCTTT.

The CDR3: CASSLLGRAVGDTQYF. DNA of the CDR3: TGTGCCAGCAGCTTATTAGGGCGCGCGGTGGGAGATACGCAGTATTTT. The chain has TRBV5-6 and TRBJ2-3; no clear D gene. V shed 2 bases and J shed 5 bases, with 18 bases lying between them. The CDR3 contains 16 residues. CDR1 is SGHDT, CDR2 YYEEEE, per germline.

This clone occurred a few times. The chain is built from TRBV5-8 and TRBJ1-1, with D perhaps TRBD1 (6 bases). V was pared by 1 base and J by 4 bases, with 11 bases between. Per germline, CDR1 SGHTS and CDR2 YDEGEE. The CDR3 length is 14 residues. CDR3 nucleotide sequence: TGTGCCAGCAGCTTGAGAGGGGGTGCCACTGAAGCTTTCTTT. Amino acid sequence: CASSLRGGATEAFF.

V and J are TRBV7-3 and TRBJ2-5; unclear D gene. V was cut by 5 bases and J by 1 base, with 8 bases left in between. The CDR3 contains 13 residues. The germline V gene encodes CDR1 SGHTA and CDR2 FQGTGA. CDR3 bases: TGTGCCAGCAGCCCCGACTTCCAAGAGACCCAGTACTTC. This translates into CASSPDFQETQYF.